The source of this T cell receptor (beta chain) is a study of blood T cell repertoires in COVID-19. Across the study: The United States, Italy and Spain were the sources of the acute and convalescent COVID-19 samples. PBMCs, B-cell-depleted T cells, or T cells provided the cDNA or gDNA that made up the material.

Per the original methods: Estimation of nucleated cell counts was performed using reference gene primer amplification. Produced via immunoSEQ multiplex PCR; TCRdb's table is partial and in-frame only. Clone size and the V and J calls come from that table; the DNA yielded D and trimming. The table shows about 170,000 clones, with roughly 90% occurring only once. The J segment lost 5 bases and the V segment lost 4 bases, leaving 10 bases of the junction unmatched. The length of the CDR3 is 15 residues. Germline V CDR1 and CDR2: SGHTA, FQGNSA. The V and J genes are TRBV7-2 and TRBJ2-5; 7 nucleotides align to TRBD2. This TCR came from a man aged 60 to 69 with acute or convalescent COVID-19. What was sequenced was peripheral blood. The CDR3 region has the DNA TGTGCCAGCAGCTCCCTCTCGGGAGGAAGGGAGACCCAGTACTTC. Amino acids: CASSSLSGGRETQYF.